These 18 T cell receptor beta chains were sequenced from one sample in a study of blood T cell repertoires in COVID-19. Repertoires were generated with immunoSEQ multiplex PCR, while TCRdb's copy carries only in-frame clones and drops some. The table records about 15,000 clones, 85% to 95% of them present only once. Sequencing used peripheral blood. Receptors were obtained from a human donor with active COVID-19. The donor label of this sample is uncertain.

CDR3 protein: CATSRQGADGYTF. CDR3 DNA sequence: TGTGCCACCAGCAGACAGGGGGCAGATGGCTACACCTTC. The rearrangement links TRBV15 to TRBJ1-2, with 8 bases that match TRBD1. Per germline, CDR1 LNHNV and CDR2 YYDKDF (reference sequence). The CDR3 spans 13 residues. The junction had 2 bases not matched to a gene; V was cut back by 2 bases and J by 6 bases.

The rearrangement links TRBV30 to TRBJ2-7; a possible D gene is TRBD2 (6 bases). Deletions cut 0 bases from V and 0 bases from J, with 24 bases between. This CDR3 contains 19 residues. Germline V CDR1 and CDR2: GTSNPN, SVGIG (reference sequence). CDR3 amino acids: CAWSVQTGGAGSGSYEQYF. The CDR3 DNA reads TGTGCCTGGAGTGTACAAACAGGTGGTGCCGGGAGCGGCTCCTACGAGCAGTACTTC.

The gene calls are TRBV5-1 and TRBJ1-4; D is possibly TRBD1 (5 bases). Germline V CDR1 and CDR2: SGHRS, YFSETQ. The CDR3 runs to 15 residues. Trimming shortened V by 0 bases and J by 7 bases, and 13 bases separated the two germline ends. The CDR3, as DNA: TGCGCCAGCAGCTTGGCTGGGGGAGGTGGTGAAAAACTGTTTTTT. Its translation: CASSLAGGGGEKLFF.

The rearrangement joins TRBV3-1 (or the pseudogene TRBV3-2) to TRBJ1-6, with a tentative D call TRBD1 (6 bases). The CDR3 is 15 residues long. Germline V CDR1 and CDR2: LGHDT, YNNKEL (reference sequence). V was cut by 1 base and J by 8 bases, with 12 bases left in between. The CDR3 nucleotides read TGTGCCAGCAGCCAAGGAGACAGGTGGGATTCACCCCTCCACTTT. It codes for CASSQGDRWDSPLHF.

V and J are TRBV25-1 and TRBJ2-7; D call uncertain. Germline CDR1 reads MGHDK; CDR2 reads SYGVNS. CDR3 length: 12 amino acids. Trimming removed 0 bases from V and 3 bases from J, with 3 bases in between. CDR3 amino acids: CASSEYGYEQYF. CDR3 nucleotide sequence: TGTGCCAGCAGTGAATACGGCTACGAGCAGTACTTC.

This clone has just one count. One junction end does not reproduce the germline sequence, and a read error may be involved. This chain's CDR3 is CASSYGGGVQETQYF. CDR3 bases: TGTGCTAGCAGCTACGGGGGGGGCGTCCAAGAGACCCAGTACTTC. The chain uses TRBV7-7 and TRBJ2-5; 8 nucleotides line up with TRBD2. Germline V gene lookup returns CDR1 SSHAT and CDR2 FNYEAQ (reference sequence). The length of the CDR3 is 15 residues.

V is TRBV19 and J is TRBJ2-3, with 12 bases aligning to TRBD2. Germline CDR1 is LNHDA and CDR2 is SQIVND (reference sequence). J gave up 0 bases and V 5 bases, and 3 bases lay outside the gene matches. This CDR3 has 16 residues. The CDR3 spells CASSYGLAGSTDTQYF. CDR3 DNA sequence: TGTGCCAGTAGTTACGGACTAGCGGGGAGCACAGATACGCAGTATTTT.

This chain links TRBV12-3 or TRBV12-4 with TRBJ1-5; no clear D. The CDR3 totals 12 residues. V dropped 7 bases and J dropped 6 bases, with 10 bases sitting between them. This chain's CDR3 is CASTLGVQPQHF. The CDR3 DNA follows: TGTGCCAGCACCCTAGGTGTTCAGCCCCAGCATTTT.

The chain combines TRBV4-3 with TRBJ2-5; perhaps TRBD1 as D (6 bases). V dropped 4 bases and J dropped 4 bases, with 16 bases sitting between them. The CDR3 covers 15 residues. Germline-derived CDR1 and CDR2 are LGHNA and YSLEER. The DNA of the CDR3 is TGCGCCAGCAGCCTTACCCAGGGGAGAGGAGAGACCCAGTACTTC. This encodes CASSLTQGRGETQYF.

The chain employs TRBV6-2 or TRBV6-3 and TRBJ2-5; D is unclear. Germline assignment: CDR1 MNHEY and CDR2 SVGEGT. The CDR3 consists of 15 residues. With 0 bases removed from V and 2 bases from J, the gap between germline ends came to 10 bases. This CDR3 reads CASSYSRLPQETQYF. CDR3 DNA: TGTGCCAGCAGTTACTCGAGACTTCCACAAGAGACCCAGTACTTC.

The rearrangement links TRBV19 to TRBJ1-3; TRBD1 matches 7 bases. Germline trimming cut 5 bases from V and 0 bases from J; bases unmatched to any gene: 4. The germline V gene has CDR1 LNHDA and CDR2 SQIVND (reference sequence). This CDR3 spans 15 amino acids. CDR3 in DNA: TGTGCCAGTAGTTCAGGGGGTGTCTCTGGAAACACCATATATTTT. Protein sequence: CASSSGGVSGNTIYF.

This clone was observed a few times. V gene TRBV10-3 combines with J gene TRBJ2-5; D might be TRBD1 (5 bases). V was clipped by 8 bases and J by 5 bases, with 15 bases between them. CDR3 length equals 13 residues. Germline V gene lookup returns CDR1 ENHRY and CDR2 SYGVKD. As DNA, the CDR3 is TGTGCCATCGGTAGCCTAGGGGTGGAGACCCAGTACTTC. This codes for CAIGSLGVETQYF.

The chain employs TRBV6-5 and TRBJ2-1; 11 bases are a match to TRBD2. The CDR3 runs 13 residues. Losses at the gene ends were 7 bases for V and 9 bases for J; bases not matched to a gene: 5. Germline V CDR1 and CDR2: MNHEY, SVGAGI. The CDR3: CASTLAGGFEQFF. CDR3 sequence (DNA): TGTGCCAGCACCCTAGCGGGAGGTTTTGAGCAGTTCTTC.

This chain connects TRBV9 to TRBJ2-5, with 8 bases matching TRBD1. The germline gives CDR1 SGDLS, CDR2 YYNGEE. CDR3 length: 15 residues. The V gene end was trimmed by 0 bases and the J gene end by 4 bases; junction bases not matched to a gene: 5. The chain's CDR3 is CASSVDGQGAETQYF. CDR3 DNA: TGTGCCAGCAGCGTAGATGGACAGGGCGCAGAGACCCAGTACTTC.

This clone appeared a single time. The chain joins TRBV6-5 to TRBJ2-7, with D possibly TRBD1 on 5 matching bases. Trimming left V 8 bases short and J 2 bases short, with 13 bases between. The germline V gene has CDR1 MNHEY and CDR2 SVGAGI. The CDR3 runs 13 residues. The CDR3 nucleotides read TGTGCCAGCCGCAGGGAAAAGGCCTACGAGCAGTACTTC. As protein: CASRREKAYEQYF.

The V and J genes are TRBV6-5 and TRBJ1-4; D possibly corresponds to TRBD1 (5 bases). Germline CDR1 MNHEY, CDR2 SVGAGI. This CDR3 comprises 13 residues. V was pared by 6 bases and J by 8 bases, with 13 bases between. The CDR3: CASSLGTGEKLFF. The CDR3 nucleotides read TGTGCCAGCAGCCTTGGGACTGGAGAAAAACTGTTTTTT.

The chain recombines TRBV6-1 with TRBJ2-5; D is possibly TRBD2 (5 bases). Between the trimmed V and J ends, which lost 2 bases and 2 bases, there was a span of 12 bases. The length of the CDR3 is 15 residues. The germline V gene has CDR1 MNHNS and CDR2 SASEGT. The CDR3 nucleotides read TGTGCCAGCAGTGAAATGAGGGCGATACAAGAGACCCAGTACTTC. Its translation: CASSEMRAIQETQYF.

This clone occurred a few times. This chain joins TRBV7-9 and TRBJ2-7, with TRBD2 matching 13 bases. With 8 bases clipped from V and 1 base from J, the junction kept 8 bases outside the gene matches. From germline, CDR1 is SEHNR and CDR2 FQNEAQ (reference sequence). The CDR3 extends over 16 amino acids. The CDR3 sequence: CASSGLAGVGSYEQYF. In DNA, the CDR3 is TGTGCCAGCTCTGGACTAGCGGGAGTTGGATCCTACGAGCAGTACTTC.